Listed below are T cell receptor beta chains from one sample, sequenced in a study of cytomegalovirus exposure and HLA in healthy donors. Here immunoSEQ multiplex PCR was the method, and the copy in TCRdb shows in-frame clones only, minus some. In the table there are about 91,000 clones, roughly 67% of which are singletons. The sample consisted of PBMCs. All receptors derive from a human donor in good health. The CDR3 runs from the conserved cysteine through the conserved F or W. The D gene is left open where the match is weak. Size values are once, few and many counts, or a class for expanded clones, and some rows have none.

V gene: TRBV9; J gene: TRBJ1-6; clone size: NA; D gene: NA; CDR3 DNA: TGTGCCAGCAGCGTGGACAGTCACTATTCACCCCTCCACTTT; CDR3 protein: CASSVDSHYSPLHF
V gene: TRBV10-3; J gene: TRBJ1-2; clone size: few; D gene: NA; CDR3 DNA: TGTGCCATCAACGGGGGACCGGGAGATGGCTACACCTTC; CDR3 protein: CAINGGPGDGYTF
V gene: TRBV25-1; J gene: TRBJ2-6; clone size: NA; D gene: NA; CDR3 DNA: TGTGCCAGCAACCCAGCCCGGAGCTCTGGGGCCAACGTCCTGACTTTC; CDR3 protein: CASNPARSSGANVLTF
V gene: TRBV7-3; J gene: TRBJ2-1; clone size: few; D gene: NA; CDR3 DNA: TGTGCCAGCAGCCCGCTGGGGGGGGCGTACAATGAGCAGTTCTTC; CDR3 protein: CASSPLGGAYNEQFF
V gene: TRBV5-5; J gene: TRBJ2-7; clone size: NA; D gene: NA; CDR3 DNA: TGTGCCAGCAGCTTCTTATCGGGTTTCCCCTACGAGCAGTACTTC; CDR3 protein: CASSFLSGFPYEQYF
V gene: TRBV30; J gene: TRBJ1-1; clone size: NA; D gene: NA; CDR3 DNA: TGTGCCTGGGGCCTAAGGGGAGGCGTGAACACTGAAGCTTTCTTT; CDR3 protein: CAWGLRGGVNTEAFF
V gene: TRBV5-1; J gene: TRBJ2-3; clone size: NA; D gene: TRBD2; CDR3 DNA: TGCGCCAGCAGCCAGACTAGCGGGGGTACAGATACGCAGTATTTT; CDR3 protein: CASSQTSGGTDTQYF
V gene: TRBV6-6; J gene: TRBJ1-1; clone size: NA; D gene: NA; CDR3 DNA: TGTGCCAGCAGTTCGGAGTTCGCCGACACTGAAGCTTTCTTT; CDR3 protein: CASSSEFADTEAFF
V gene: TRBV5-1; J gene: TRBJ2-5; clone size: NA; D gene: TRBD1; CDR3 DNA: TGCGCCAGCAGCCCCGGGACAGGATTTGTCCGAGAGACCCAGTACTTC; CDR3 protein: CASSPGTGFVRETQYF
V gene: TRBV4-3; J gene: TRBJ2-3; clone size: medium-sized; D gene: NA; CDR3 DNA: TGCGCCAGCAGCCAAGTTCCCGGGAATACGCAGTATTTT; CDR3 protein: CASSQVPGNTQYF
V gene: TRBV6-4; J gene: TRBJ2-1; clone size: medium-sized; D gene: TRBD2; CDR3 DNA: TGTGCCAGCAGTGAAAGCGGGGGGGCCTACAATGAGCAGTTCTTC; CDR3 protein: CASSESGGAYNEQFF
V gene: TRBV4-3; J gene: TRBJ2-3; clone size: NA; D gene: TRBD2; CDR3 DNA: TGCGCCAGCAGCCCTGGGCTAGCGGGCACAGATACGCAGTATTTT; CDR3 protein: CASSPGLAGTDTQYF
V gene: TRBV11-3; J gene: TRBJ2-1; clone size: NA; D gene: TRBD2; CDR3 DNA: TGTGCCAGCAGCTTAGGGGTCGGTGGGGGGGGTGAGCAGTTCTTC; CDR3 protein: CASSLGVGGGGEQFF
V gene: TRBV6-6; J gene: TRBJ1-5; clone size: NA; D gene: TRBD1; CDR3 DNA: TGTGCCAGCAGTTACTCGGCGCAGGGGGTACAGCCCCAGCATTTT; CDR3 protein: CASSYSAQGVQPQHF
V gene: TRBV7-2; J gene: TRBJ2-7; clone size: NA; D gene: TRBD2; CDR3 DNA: TGTGCCAGCAGTCCAGCGGGGGCGGTGTACGAGCAGTACTTC; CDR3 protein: CASSPAGAVYEQYF
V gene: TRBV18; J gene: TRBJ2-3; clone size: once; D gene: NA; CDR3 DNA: TGTGCCAGCTCACCACGCAGGGGCGGCACAGATACGCAGTATTTT; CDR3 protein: CASSPRRGGTDTQYF
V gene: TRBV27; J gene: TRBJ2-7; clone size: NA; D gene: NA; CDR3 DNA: TGTGCCAGCAGTCTACGGAGGGACAGCCGCTACGAGCAGTACTTC; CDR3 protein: CASSLRRDSRYEQYF
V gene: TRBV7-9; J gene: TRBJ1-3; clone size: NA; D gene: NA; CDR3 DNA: TGTGCCAGCAGCGGACAGTGGAACACCATATATTTT; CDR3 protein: CASSGQWNTIYF
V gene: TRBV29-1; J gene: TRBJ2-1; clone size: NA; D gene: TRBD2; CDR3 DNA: TGCAGCCTCTCGGTCACCAGCGGGGGTAATGAGCAGTTCTTC; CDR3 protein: CSLSVTSGGNEQFF
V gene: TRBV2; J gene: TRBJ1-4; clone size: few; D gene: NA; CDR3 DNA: TGTGCCAGCAGTTTGCAGGGCTGGCTCGAAAAACTGTTTTTT; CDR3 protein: CASSLQGWLEKLFF
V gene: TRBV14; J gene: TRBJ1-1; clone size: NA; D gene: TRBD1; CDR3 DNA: TGTGCCAGCAGTCGGGACAGGGAGATTGAAGCTTTCTTT; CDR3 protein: CASSRDREIEAFF
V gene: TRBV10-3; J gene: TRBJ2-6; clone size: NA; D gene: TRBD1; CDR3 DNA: TGTGCCATCAGTGAGTCGAGGCAGGGGGCACAAGTCCTGACTTTC; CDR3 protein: CAISESRQGAQVLTF
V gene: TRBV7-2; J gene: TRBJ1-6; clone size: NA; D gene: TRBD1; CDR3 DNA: TGTGCCAGCAGCTTAGTCCGGGACAGGGTTTCACCCCTCCACTTT; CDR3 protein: CASSLVRDRVSPLHF
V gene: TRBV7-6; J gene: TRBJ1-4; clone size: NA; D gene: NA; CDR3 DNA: TGTGCCAGCAGCCCGTCTCGGAAGGGGGATTTGGTATCTAATGAAAAACTGTTTTTT; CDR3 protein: CASSPSRKGDLVSNEKLFF
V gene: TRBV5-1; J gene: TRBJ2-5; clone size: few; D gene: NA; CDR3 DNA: TGCGCCAGCAGCTTCGACGGGCAAGAGACCCAGTACTTC; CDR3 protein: CASSFDGQETQYF
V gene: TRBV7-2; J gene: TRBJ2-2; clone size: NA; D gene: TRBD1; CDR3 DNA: TGTGCCAGCAGCCCGGGGACAGTGAACACCGGGGAGCTGTTTTTT; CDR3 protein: CASSPGTVNTGELFF
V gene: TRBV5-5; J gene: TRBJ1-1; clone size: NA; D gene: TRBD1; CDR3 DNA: TGTGCCAGCAGACCTCGGACAGGGCTCGATACTGAAGCTTTCTTT; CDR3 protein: CASRPRTGLDTEAFF
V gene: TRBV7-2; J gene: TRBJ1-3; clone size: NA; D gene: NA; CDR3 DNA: TGTGCCAGCAGCTTAGTACAGGTTGGAAACACCATATATTTT; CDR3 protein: CASSLVQVGNTIYF
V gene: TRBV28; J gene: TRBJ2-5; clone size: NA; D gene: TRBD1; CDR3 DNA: TGTGCCAGCAGTTTCGGTGACAGGGGGTTTGAGACCCAGTACTTC; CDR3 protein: CASSFGDRGFETQYF
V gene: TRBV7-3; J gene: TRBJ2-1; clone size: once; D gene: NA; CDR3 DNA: TGTGCCAGCGGCAGGGGCTCCTCCTACAATGAGCAGTTCTTC; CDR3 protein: CASGRGSSYNEQFF
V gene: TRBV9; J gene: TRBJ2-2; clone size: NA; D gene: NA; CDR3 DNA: TGTGCCAGCAGCGTCCAGGTCCTTTCTCAGACGAACACCGGGGAGCTGTTTTTT; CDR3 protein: CASSVQVLSQTNTGELFF
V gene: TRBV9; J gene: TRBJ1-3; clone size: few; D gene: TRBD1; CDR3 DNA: TGTGCCAGCAGCCCCCGGACAGGCACCCTCTCTGGAAACACCATATATTTT; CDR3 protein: CASSPRTGTLSGNTIYF
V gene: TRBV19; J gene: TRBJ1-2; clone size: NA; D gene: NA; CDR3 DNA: TGTGCCAGTAGTATAGTACAGGACTATGGCTACACCTTC; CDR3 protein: CASSIVQDYGYTF